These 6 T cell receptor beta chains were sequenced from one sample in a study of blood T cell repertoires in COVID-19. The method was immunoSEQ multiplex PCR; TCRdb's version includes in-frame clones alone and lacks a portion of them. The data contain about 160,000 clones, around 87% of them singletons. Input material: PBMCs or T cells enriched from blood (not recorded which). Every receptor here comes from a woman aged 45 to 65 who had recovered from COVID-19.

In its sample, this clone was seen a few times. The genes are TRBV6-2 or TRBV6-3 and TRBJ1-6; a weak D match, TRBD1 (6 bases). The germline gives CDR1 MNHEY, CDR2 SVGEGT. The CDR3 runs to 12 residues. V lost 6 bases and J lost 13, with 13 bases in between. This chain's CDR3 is CASSQPGVPLHF. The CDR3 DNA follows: TGTGCCAGCAGCCAACCAGGGGTCCCCCTCCACTTT.

CDR3 amino acids: CASSIGGRGTEAFF. In DNA form, the CDR3 reads TGCGCCAGCAGCATTGGCGGTCGAGGCACTGAAGCTTTCTTT. V gene TRBV5-1 combines with J gene TRBJ1-1, with D hard to call. The V and J ends lost 4 bases and 4 bases respectively, with 14 bases between them. Germline V gene lookup returns CDR1 SGHRS and CDR2 YFSETQ. The CDR3 is 14 residues long.

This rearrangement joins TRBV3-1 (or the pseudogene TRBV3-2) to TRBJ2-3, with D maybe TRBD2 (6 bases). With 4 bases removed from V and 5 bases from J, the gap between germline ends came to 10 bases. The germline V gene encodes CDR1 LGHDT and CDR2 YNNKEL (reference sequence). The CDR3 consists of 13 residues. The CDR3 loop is CASSLGGRDTQYF. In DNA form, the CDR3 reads TGTGCCAGCAGCCTAGGAGGGCGAGATACGCAGTATTTT.

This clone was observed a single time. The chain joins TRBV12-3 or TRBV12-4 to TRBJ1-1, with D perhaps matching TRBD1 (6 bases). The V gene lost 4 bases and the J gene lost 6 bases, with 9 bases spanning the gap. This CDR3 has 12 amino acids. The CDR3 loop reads CASSSRQAEAFF. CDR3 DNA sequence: TGTGCCAGCAGTTCACGACAGGCTGAAGCTTTCTTT.

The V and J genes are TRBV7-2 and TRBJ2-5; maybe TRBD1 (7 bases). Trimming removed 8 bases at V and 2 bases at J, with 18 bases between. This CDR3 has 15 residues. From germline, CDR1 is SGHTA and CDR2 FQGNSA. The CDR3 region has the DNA TGTGCCAGCGTGGCGGAGGCAGGGGGGCAAGAGACCCAGTACTTC. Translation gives CASVAEAGGQETQYF.

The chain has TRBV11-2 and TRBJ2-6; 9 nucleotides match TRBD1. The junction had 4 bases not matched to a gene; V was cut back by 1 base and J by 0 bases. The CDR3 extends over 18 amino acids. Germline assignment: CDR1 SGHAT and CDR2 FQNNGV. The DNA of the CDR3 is TGTGCCAGCAGCTTAGGAGGGACAGGGTACTCTGGGGCCAACGTCCTGACTTTC. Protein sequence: CASSLGGTGYSGANVLTF.